These 6 T cell receptor beta chains were all obtained from the same sample, sequenced in a study of Ad26.COV2.S vaccination and SARS-CoV-2 variants. As for treatment: about 20 received Ad26.COV2.S at low or high dose, single or two shots; a few received placebo; per-sample allocation not given. The study sampled participants on day 63 after the first vaccine or placebo injection. The table came from immunoSEQ multiplex PCR; TCRdb's copy has only in-frame clones and leaves some out. Of some 350,000 clones in the sample, roughly 84% are singletons; the top ten hold 2.5% to 3.5%. Sample: peripheral blood, taken in a trial of Ad26.COV2.S vaccine versus placebo. The receptors were gathered from a person aged 18-60 years who received the Ad26.COV2.S COVID-19 vaccine or a placebo.

CDR3 nucleotides: TGTGCCAGCAGCCCTAAAGGGGGACAGGGGGCGGGAGAGACCCAGTACTTC. Amino acid sequence: CASSPKGGQGAGETQYF. The rearrangement uses TRBV28 and TRBJ2-5; 12 bases agree with TRBD1. The CDR3 consists of 17 residues. Looked up from germline, CDR1 is MDHEN and CDR2 is SYDVKM. The J segment lost 4 bases and the V segment lost 6 bases, leaving 12 bases of the junction unmatched.

CDR3: CASSLDNRGTDTQYF. CDR3 DNA sequence: TGTGCCAGCAGCTTAGACAATCGGGGCACAGATACGCAGTATTTT. The chain couples TRBV7-2 to TRBJ2-3; D not resolved. The CDR3 is 15 amino acids. V shed 1 base and J shed 1 base, with 9 bases lying between them. Germline V lookup: CDR1 SGHTA, CDR2 FQGNSA.

The J gene is TRBJ2-3, the V gene TRBV6-1, with TRBD2 matching over 12 bases. Trimming took 4 bases from V and 4 from J; bases not matched to a gene: 3. The CDR3 covers 15 residues. Germline loops: CDR1 MNHNS, CDR2 SASEGT. The CDR3 spells CASSVLAGGPDTQYF. Written as DNA, the CDR3 is TGTGCCAGCAGTGTACTAGCGGGAGGCCCAGATACGCAGTATTTT.

This rearrangement joins TRBV7-8 to TRBJ2-7, with TRBD2 identical over 10 bases. Germline trimming cut 1 base from V and 0 bases from J; bases unmatched to any gene: 6. Looked up from germline, CDR1 is SGHVS and CDR2 is FQNEAQ. The CDR3 contains 17 residues. For the CDR3, the DNA is TGTGCCAGCAGCTTAGGGGGTAGCGGGAGGTTCTCCTACGAGCAGTACTTC. Amino acid sequence: CASSLGGSGRFSYEQYF.

The chain couples TRBV28 to TRBJ1-6; TRBD1 agrees at 9 bases. The CDR3 extends over 17 amino acids. CDR1 MDHEN and CDR2 SYDVKM come from the germline V gene. Trimming removed 5 bases from V and 3 bases from J; junction bases left unmatched: 8. CDR3 sequence: CASSPYRGLVYNSPLHF. The CDR3, as DNA: TGTGCCAGCAGTCCCTACAGGGGGCTTGTCTATAATTCACCCCTCCACTTT.

This clone was detected only once. V gene TRBV5-1 combines with J gene TRBJ1-2, with 8 positions matching TRBD1. The CDR3 spans 14 residues. Germline CDR1 reads SGHRS; CDR2 reads YFSETQ. Trimming cost V 4 bases and J 3 bases; bases outside gene matches: 5. DNA for the CDR3: TGCGCCAGCAGCGTACACAGGGGGGACTATGGCTACACCTTC. This gives the protein CASSVHRGDYGYTF.